This entry is about one T cell receptor (beta chain). Antigen: not known. The entry originates in a study of T cell responses to AZD1222 COVID-19 vaccine. The study, taken as a whole, reports: Sampled repertoires all dated from after the peak T cell response. In a largely white British group with more females than males, clonal diversity was possibly underestimated. The span of vaccine-associated CD4 TCRs extended across spike, with dominance at 160-218 and 743-854. Baseline antibody screening turned up just six seropositive AZD1222 recipients.

This CDR3 region has 15 residues. From germline, CDR1 is MDHEN and CDR2 SYDVKM. The V and J ends lost 4 bases and 6 bases, in that order; junction bases with no gene match: 9. Assay: immunoSEQ multiplex PCR; the TCRdb copy retains only in-frame clones and omits some. The sample has tens of thousands of clones; over 75% are singletons. The chain uses TRBV28 and TRBJ1-5, with TRBD1 matching over 7 bases. The TCR was taken from an adult in good health. Sequencing used peripheral blood, obtained on day 0 of AZD1222 vaccination. CDR3 in DNA: TGTGCCAGCAGTTCCAGACAGGGAGTCCTTCAGCCCCAGCATTTT. Protein: CASSSRQGVLQPQHF.